One sample yielded the 8 T cell receptor beta chains listed below, sequenced in a study of shared clonotypes between healthy human individuals (dated by TCRdb to 2020 to 2021). The library relied on the immunoSEQ multiplex PCR assay. What TCRdb holds here is the immuneACCESS table cut down to in-frame rearrangements. Part of the clones is not present; checked against another copy, under half of the missing clones reflect an unresolved V gene, and the others are unexplained. Across this sample there are hundreds of thousands of clones, with 95% to 98% seen only once. The ten largest clones capture around 0.3% of the sample. CD8 naive samples consisted of CD45RO-negative cells that were positively selected for CCR7, yielding a CD45RA+CCR7+ population without TemRA cells. Sequencing was done on a sample of naive CD8+ T cells sorted from blood. The sample's cell subset or site, from its label and the paper: CD45RA+CCR7+. These receptors were collected from a man between 25 and 39 years old in good health.

The V gene is TRBV9, the J gene TRBJ2-2; D is possibly TRBD1 (6 bases). The CDR3 contains 17 residues. The V end was cut by 0 bases, the J end by 2 bases, with 14 bases between. Germline loops: CDR1 SGDLS, CDR2 YYNGEE. DNA of the CDR3: TGTGCCAGCAGCGTAGCTTCGGCAGGGGTAAACACCGGGGAGCTGTTTTTT. Translation: CASSVASAGVNTGELFF.

The chain is built from TRBV9 and TRBJ2-3; no definite D call. This CDR3 comprises 15 residues. V lost 0 bases and J 2 bases, leaving 10 bases between the germline ends. Germline loops: CDR1 SGDLS, CDR2 YYNGEE. CDR3 DNA: TGTGCCAGCAGCGTAGGAGTTGCCCTCACAGATACGCAGTATTTT. This encodes CASSVGVALTDTQYF.

This rearrangement joins TRBV5-5 to TRBJ1-1; D unclear. The V end was cut by 4 bases, the J end by 0 bases, with 16 bases between. This CDR3 comprises 16 residues. Germline V gene lookup returns CDR1 SGHKS and CDR2 YYEKEE (reference sequence). CDR3 in DNA: TGTGCCAGCAGCCCGAGACGGGGAGCCCTGAACACTGAAGCTTTCTTT. It translates to CASSPRRGALNTEAFF.

This clone appeared once. The rearrangement joins TRBV9 to TRBJ1-2; TRBD1 matches at 11 bases. This CDR3 has 12 amino acids. Germline V CDR1 and CDR2: SGDLS, YYNGEE. V shed 4 bases and J 8 bases; nucleotides not matched to a gene: 1. CDR3 sequence: CASSRTGGGYTF. As DNA, the CDR3 is TGTGCCAGCAGCCGGACAGGGGGCGGCTACACCTTC.

The rearrangement links TRBV2 to TRBJ2-1; weak D call: TRBD1 (6 bases). The CDR3 sequence is 14 residues long. Germline loops: CDR1 SNHLY, CDR2 FYNNEI. V was cut by 5 bases and J by 10 bases, with 18 bases left in between. The CDR3 here is CASSTGQRKDEQFF. In DNA form, the CDR3 reads TGTGCCAGCAGTACGGGACAACGGAAAGACGAGCAGTTCTTC.

The V call is TRBV4-3, the J call TRBJ2-2; weak D call: TRBD2 (6 bases). The V end was cut by 3 bases, the J end by 1 base, with 12 bases between. The CDR3 contains 16 residues. Germline assignment: CDR1 LGHNA and CDR2 YSLEER. The CDR3 DNA sequence: TGCGCCAGCAGCCAGTACGCGGGAAGGAACACCGGGGAGCTGTTTTTT. This gives the protein CASSQYAGRNTGELFF.

The V and J genes are TRBV28 and TRBJ2-4; tentatively, D is TRBD2 (5 bases). The length of the CDR3 is 15 residues. The germline gives CDR1 MDHEN, CDR2 SYDVKM. V lost 7 bases, J lost 8 bases, and 21 bases lay in between. The CDR3 here is CASTRRFAASHIQYF. The CDR3 DNA sequence: TGTGCCAGCACCCGGAGGTTTGCCGCCTCCCACATTCAGTACTTC.

The V call is TRBV13, the J call TRBJ2-7; 9 bases map to TRBD1. The CDR3 has 14 amino acids. The germline CDR1 and CDR2 sequences are PRHDT and FYEKMQ (reference sequence). J lost 4 bases, V lost 4 bases, and 5 bases had no gene match. The CDR3 sequence is CASSSQGARYEQYF. The CDR3, as DNA: TGTGCCAGCAGCTCACAGGGGGCCAGATACGAGCAGTACTTC.